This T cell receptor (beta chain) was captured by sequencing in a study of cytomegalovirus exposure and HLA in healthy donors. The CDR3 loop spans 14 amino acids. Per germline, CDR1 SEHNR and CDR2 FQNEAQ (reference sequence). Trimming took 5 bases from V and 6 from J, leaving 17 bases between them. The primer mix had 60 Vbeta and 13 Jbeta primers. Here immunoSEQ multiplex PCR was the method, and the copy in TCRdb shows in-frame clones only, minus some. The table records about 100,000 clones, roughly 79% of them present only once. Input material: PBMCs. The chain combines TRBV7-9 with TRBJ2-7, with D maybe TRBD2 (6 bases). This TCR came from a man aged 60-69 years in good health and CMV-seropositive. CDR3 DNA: TGTGCCAGCAGCCTCCCGGGACCGGGGGTCGAGCAGTACTTC. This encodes CASSLPGPGVEQYF.